This is a list of T cell receptor beta chains from one sample in a study of technical replicates of blood from a few donors. Only in-frame clones appear in the TCRdb table, and some are missing; sequencing was by immunoSEQ multiplex PCR. The data show approximately 75,000 clones, with around 97% seen just once and almost 0.3% held by the top ten. Material: T cells isolated from PBMCs. The receptors shown here come from a human donor in good health. Both conserved end residues are part of each CDR3. A D gene is named only where the DNA matches it firmly. A clone size is listed for some rows: how often the clone was seen (once, few, many), or a class if it is expanded.

clone size	V gene	D gene	J gene	CDR3 protein	CDR3 DNA
NA	TRBV5-1	NA	TRBJ2-3	CASSVDFNTQYF	TGCGCCAGCAGCGTGGACTTTAATACGCAGTATTTT
NA	TRBV6-5	TRBD1	TRBJ1-1	CASSYTGTAYTEAFF	TGTGCCAGCAGTTATACCGGGACAGCCTACACTGAAGCTTTCTTT
NA	TRBV18	TRBD1	TRBJ1-2	CASSPRQGDYGYTF	TGTGCCAGCTCACCACGCCAGGGGGACTATGGCTACACCTTC
NA	TRBV5-1	TRBD2	TRBJ2-1	CASSLDGASGRDEQFF	TGCGCCAGCAGCTTGGATGGGGCTAGCGGGAGAGATGAGCAGTTCTTC
NA	TRBV11-3	TRBD1	TRBJ2-7	CASSSPGQGREQYF	TGTGCCAGCAGCTCACCGGGACAGGGCCGCGAGCAGTACTTC
NA	TRBV6-6	NA	TRBJ2-1	CASRLLENEQFF	TGTGCCAGCAGATTACTAGAGAATGAGCAGTTCTTC
NA	TRBV27	NA	TRBJ2-6	CASSLSGANVLTF	TGTGCCAGCAGTCTATCTGGGGCCAACGTCCTGACTTTC
NA	TRBV7-8	NA	TRBJ2-5	CASSSQETQYF	TGTGCCAGCAGCTCTCAAGAGACCCAGTACTTC
NA	TRBV6-1	NA	TRBJ1-2	CASSEGTLSSNYGYTF	TGTGCCAGCAGTGAAGGAACACTAAGCTCTAACTATGGCTACACCTTC
NA	TRBV2	TRBD1	TRBJ2-7	CASVTRDRDYEQYF	TGTGCCAGCGTCACCCGGGACAGGGACTACGAGCAGTACTTC
NA	TRBV27	TRBD1	TRBJ1-1	CASSFGTVNTEAFF	TGTGCCAGCAGTTTCGGGACAGTGAACACTGAAGCTTTCTTT
NA	TRBV6-1	NA	TRBJ1-1	CASERYTEAFF	TGTGCCAGTGAGAGGTACACTGAAGCTTTCTTT
NA	TRBV6-1	TRBD1	TRBJ1-5	CASSKNGQGDQPQHF	TGTGCCAGCAGCAAGAATGGACAGGGTGATCAGCCCCAGCATTTT
NA	TRBV10-3	TRBD1	TRBJ2-7	CAISPDRGPYEQYF	TGTGCCATCAGTCCTGACAGGGGGCCCTACGAGCAGTACTTC
NA	TRBV5-1	TRBD2	TRBJ2-1	CASSLDPGTSGTNEQFF	TGCGCCAGCAGCTTGGACCCGGGGACTAGCGGAACGAATGAGCAGTTCTTC
NA	TRBV7-8	NA	TRBJ1-1	CASSLIMGTAEAFF	TGTGCCAGCAGCTTAATAATGGGCACGGCGGAAGCTTTCTTT
once	TRBV19	NA	TRBJ1-5	CASSVQATNQPQHF	TGTGCCAGTAGTGTCCAGGCCACCAATCAGCCCCAGCATTTT
NA	TRBV2	TRBD2	TRBJ2-1	CASRETSPYNEQFF	TGTGCCAGCAGAGAGACTAGCCCTTACAATGAGCAGTTCTTC
NA	TRBV7-2	TRBD2	TRBJ2-7	CASSLTSGNIYEQYF	TGTGCCAGCAGCCTTACTAGCGGGAATATCTACGAGCAGTACTTC
NA	TRBV2	TRBD2	TRBJ2-1	CASSLLAIEQFF	TGTGCCAGCAGTTTACTAGCGATTGAGCAGTTCTTC
NA	TRBV5-1	TRBD2	TRBJ2-1	CASSLVAGGENEQFF	TGCGCCAGCAGCTTAGTAGCGGGAGGAGAGAATGAGCAGTTCTTC
NA	TRBV12-2	NA	TRBJ2-5	CASRSRASGRRETQYF	TGTGCAAGTCGCAGTAGGGCTAGCGGGAGGCGAGAGACCCAGTACTTC
once	TRBV6-5	TRBD1	TRBJ2-7	CASSFGQGAEQYF	TGTGCCAGCAGTTTCGGACAGGGCGCCGAGCAGTACTTC
NA	TRBV5-4	NA	TRBJ2-5	CASSLGGAETQYF	TGTGCCAGCAGCTTGGGGGGCGCCGAGACCCAGTACTTC
NA	TRBV7-3	TRBD2	TRBJ2-2	CASSQRTSENTGELFF	TGTGCCAGCAGCCAACGGACTAGCGAGAACACCGGGGAGCTGTTTTTT
NA	TRBV6-5	TRBD1	TRBJ2-5	CASQITGTGGETQYF	TGTGCCAGTCAAATCACCGGGACAGGGGGAGAGACCCAGTACTTC
NA	TRBV30	TRBD1	TRBJ1-2	CAWTDTGGNIAYTF	TGTGCCTGGACCGATACAGGGGGTAATATTGCCTACACCTTC
NA	TRBV7-2	NA	TRBJ2-4	CASSPTENIQYF	TGTGCCAGCAGCCCAACAGAAAACATTCAGTACTTC
NA	TRBV28	NA	TRBJ2-5	CASSFPGDHERETQYF	TGTGCCAGCAGTTTCCCGGGGGACCACGAGCGGGAGACCCAGTACTTC
NA	TRBV6-5	TRBD1	TRBJ1-3	CASSYRDRANTIYF	TGTGCCAGCAGTTACAGGGACAGGGCAAACACCATATATTTT
NA	TRBV4-1	TRBD1	TRBJ2-2	CASSLRQGAGPTGELFF	TGCGCCAGCAGCTTGCGACAGGGGGCGGGCCCTACCGGGGAGCTGTTTTTT
NA	TRBV7-6	NA	TRBJ1-1	CASSLSPGPLNTEAFF	TGTGCCAGCAGCTTATCGCCAGGCCCCCTGAACACTGAAGCTTTCTTT
NA	TRBV29-1	TRBD1	TRBJ1-2	CSVEGTGDDGYTF	TGCAGCGTTGAAGGGACAGGGGACGATGGCTACACCTTC